The sample holds a few counts of the clone carrying this TCR beta chain. The antigen is unknown. The record originates from a study of response to subunit inactivated influenza vaccine. MiXCR, run by TCRdb on the RT-PCR reads, gives a single entry per CDR3 protein. This sample has 200,000 to 300,000 distinct CDR3 sequences, with 12% found just once. Study-wide results and caveats: The authors suggested that few new T cells are recruited per seasonal influenza vaccination.

Specimen: non-naive T cells sorted from PBMCs, collected approximately 15 days before vaccination. The receptor was derived from a man aged 45-65 years who received an inactivated influenza vaccine.

The CDR3 DNA is TGTGCCAGCAGCTGGCCCAGGAGCCCGTATGAGCAGTTCTTC. Amino acids: CASSWPRSPYEQFF. The gene calls are TRBV7-9 and TRBJ2-1; D gene unclear. The length of the CDR3 is 14 residues. Germline CDR1 and CDR2: SEHNR and FQNEAQ (reference sequence). Trimming left V 4 bases short and J 8 bases short, with 15 bases between.